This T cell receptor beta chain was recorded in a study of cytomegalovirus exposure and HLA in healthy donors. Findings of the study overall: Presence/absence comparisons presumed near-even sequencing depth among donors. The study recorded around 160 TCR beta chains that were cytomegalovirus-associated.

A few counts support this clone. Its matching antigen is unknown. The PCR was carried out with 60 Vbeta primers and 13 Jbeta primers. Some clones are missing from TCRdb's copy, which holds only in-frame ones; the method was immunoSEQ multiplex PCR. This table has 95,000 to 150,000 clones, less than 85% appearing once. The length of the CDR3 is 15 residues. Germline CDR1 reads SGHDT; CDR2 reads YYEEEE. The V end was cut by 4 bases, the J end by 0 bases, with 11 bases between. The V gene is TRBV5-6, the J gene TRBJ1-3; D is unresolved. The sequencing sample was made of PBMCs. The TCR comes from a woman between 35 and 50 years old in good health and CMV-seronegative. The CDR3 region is CASSPLGHSGNTIYF. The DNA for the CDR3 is TGTGCCAGCAGCCCACTAGGCCACTCTGGAAACACCATATATTTT.